The clone carrying this T cell receptor beta chain was counted between two and nine times. The sample comes from a study of patients and donors after allogeneic stem cell transplantation. TCRdb used MiXCR to reprocess the RT-PCR reads, holding one entry per CDR3 protein. The data show 45,000 to 65,000 distinct CDR3 sequences, with roughly 15% seen just once and roughly 34% held by the top ten. This receptor was taken from a human donor who was either an allogeneic HSCT recipient or a stem cell or donor lymphocyte infusion donor (not recorded which). It is not recorded whose cells these are; they may come from a transplant donor. The material sequenced was blood, either unsorted or a sorted T cell fraction (not recorded which).

The CDR3 region has the DNA TGTGCCAGCGCCACGGAGGGAAACAATGAGCAGTTCTTC. Translation gives CASATEGNNEQFF. The rearrangement joins TRBV7-6 to TRBJ2-1; D is possibly TRBD2 (6 bases). Germline CDR1 SGHVS, CDR2 FNYEAQ. This CDR3 is 13 amino acids long. The V gene lost 8 bases and the J gene lost 5 bases, with 13 bases spanning the gap.